A selection of T cell receptor beta chains follows, all from one sample in a study of T-cell reconstitution after alpha-beta-depleted transplantation in children. TCRdb analysed the PCR reads with MiXCR anew, one entry per CDR3 protein. The data contain about 300,000 distinct CDR3 sequences, roughly a tenth of them singletons. The sequencing here drew on PBMCs, taken before TCRalphabeta/CD19-depleted stem cell transplant. Receptor source: a boy younger than two with acute myeloid leukemia, due to receive a stem cell transplant. CDR3s include the opening cysteine and the closing phenylalanine or tryptophan. Fields, in order: J gene, D gene, clone size, V gene, CDR3 protein, CDR3 DNA. A D gene is named only where the DNA matches it firmly. Size is stated for part of the rows, as once, few or many counts, or as a class when the clone is expanded.

TRBJ2-7,.,many,TRBV24-1,CATSDSSAGQPYEQYF,TGTGCCACCAGTGATTCGAGTGCGGGACAGCCCTACGAGCAGTACTTC
TRBJ2-1,.,few,TRBV7-6,CASSFSYERFF,TGTGCCAGCAGCTTCTCCTACGAGAGGTTCTTC
TRBJ2-1,.,many,TRBV14,CASSQARGWQFF,TGTGCCAGCAGCCAAGCCCGGGGGTGGCAGTTCTTC
TRBJ2-1,.,many,TRBV12-3/TRBV12-4,CASSLGPGKEQFF,TGTGCCAGCAGTTTAGGACCGGGAAAGGAGCAGTTCTTC
TRBJ1-2,TRBD1,many,TRBV7-2,CASSFRQGPNYGYTF,TGTGCCAGCAGCTTCCGACAGGGTCCTAACTATGGCTACACCTTC
TRBJ2-2,.,few,TRBV5-1,CASSLAPLSRGINTGELFF,TGCGCCAGCAGCTTGGCCCCCCTTAGCAGGGGAATAAACACCGGGGAGCTGTTTTTT
TRBJ1-1,TRBD1,many,TRBV7-3,CASSPTQGAPMNTEAFF,TGTGCCAGCAGCCCAACACAGGGGGCCCCCATGAACACTGAAGCTTTCTTT
TRBJ1-2,.,many,TRBV29-1,CSVAVGTDLYGYTF,TGCAGCGTTGCGGTCGGGACGGACCTTTATGGCTACACCTTC
TRBJ2-5,.,many,TRBV10-3,CAISESLASQETQYF,TGTGCCATCAGTGAGTCACTAGCCTCCCAAGAGACCCAGTACTTC
TRBJ2-1,.,few,TRBV14,CASSRRLAAPYNEQFF,TGTGCCAGCAGTCGACGTTTGGCGGCCCCATACAATGAGCAGTTCTTC
TRBJ2-2,.,.,TRBV20-1,CSAFRRDSGSRQNTGELFF,TGCAGTGCTTTCAGAAGGGACTCGGGAAGTCGCCAGAACACCGGGGAGCTGTTTTTT
TRBJ2-5,.,few,TRBV5-1,CASSLALVGETQYF,TGCGCCAGCAGCTTGGCTCTAGTGGGAGAGACCCAGTACTTC
TRBJ2-1,TRBD2,few,TRBV6-1,CASSPLLAGGVYNEQFF,TGTGCCAGCAGCCCTTTACTAGCGGGGGGAGTCTACAATGAGCAGTTCTTC
TRBJ2-7,.,.,TRBV7-9,CASSANRDAYEQYF,TGTGCCAGCAGCGCCAACAGGGATGCGTACGAGCAGTACTTC
TRBJ2-5,.,many,TRBV12-3/TRBV12-4,CASSLASARETQYF,TGTGCCAGCAGTTTAGCGTCAGCCCGAGAGACCCAGTACTTC
TRBJ2-1,.,few,TRBV7-9,CASPNREGNYNEQFF,TGTGCCAGCCCTAACAGAGAGGGGAACTACAATGAGCAGTTCTTC
TRBJ1-1,.,many,TRBV27,CARTGLNTEAFF,TGTGCCCGAACAGGGTTGAACACTGAAGCTTTCTTT
TRBJ2-3,.,many,TRBV5-5,CASSLMYSTDTQYF,TGTGCCAGCAGCTTGATGTACAGCACAGATACGCAGTATTTT